This T cell receptor (beta chain) derives from a study of CD8 T cells in ankylosing spondylitis. In making TCR beta libraries, quantitative 5'-RACE with molecular barcodes was used. From the 5' RACE reads, TCRdb called clonotypes with MiXCR, one entry per CDR3 protein. Of roughly 220,000 distinct CDR3 sequences listed, approximately 20% are singletons. Points on this clonotype: Antigen specificity is unknown.

Study-wide points: Roughly eight highly homologous variants made up a TCR beta motif that seemed to typify ankylosing spondylitis blood. Reportedly, matched ankylosing spondylitis synovial fluid was significantly enriched for disease-linked clones.

The CDR3 has 13 residues. Germline V lookup: CDR1 SGHDT, CDR2 YYEEEE. Between the trimmed V and J ends, which lost 0 bases and 7 bases, there was a span of 8 bases. The TCR sequence derives from a male donor with ankylosing spondylitis. Sample: blood, either unsorted or a sorted T cell fraction (not recorded which). The V gene is TRBV5-6, the J gene TRBJ2-1; possible D gene TRBD1, 5 bases. In DNA form, the CDR3 reads TGTGCCAGCAGCTTGGTTTCAGGGAATGAGCAGTTCTTC. Translation: CASSLVSGNEQFF.